This T cell receptor beta chain was recovered during a study of cytomegalovirus exposure and HLA in healthy donors. Germline assignment: CDR1 WSHSY and CDR2 SAAADI. The V gene lost 6 bases and the J gene lost 2 bases, with 9 bases spanning the gap. The CDR3 is made up of 13 amino acids. Use of 60 Vbeta and 13 Jbeta primers characterized the PCR. Here immunoSEQ multiplex PCR was the method, and the copy in TCRdb shows in-frame clones only, minus some. In the table there are around 140,000 clones, more than 55% of which are singletons. The sequencing input was PBMCs. This TCR derives from a woman aged 55-69 years in good health and CMV-seronegative. V is TRBV10-2 and J is TRBJ2-3; D remains unclear. The CDR3, as DNA: TGCGCCAGCAGGACGGGTTCCACAGATACGCAGTATTTT. This encodes CASRTGSTDTQYF.